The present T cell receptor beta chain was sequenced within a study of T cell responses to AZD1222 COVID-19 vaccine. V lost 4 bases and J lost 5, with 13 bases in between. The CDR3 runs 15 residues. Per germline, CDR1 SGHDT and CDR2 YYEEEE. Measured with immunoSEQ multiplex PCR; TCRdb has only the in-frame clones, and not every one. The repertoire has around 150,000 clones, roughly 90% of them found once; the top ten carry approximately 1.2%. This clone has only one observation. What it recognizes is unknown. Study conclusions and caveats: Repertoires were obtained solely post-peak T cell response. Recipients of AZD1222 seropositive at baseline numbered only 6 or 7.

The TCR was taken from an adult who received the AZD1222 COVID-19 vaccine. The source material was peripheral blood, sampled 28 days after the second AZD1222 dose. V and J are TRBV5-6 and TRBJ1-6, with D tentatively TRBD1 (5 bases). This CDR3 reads CASSGGTSNNSPLHF. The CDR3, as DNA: TGTGCCAGCAGCGGGGGGACGTCGAATAATTCACCCCTCCACTTT.